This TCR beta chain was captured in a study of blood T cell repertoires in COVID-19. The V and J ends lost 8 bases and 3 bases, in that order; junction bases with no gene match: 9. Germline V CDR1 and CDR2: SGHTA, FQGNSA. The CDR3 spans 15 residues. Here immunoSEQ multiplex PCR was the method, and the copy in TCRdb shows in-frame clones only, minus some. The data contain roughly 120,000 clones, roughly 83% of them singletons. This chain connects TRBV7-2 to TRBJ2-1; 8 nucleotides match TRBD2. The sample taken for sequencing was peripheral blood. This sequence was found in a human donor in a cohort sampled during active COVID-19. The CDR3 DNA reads TGTGCCAGCCGAGCGGGAGTTGTAGGCTACAATGAGCAGTTCTTC. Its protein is CASRAGVVGYNEQFF.